This entry lists 14 T cell receptor beta chains sequenced from one sample in a study of blood T cell repertoires in COVID-19. Data came from immunoSEQ multiplex PCR; TCRdb stores just in-frame clones and leaves some out. The sample has about 76,000 clones; 86% are singletons. Source material: peripheral blood. The source of these receptors is a human donor in a cohort sampled during active COVID-19.

The gene calls are TRBV28 and TRBJ1-5; TRBD1 is a possible D gene (5 bases). This CDR3 comprises 14 residues. Germline V gene data show CDR1 as MDHEN and CDR2 as SYDVKM. The V end was cut by 6 bases, the J end by 4 bases, with 13 bases between. As DNA, the CDR3 is TGTGCCAGCAGCCGCGGACGGGGGAATCAGCCCCAGCATTTT. It specifies CASSRGRGNQPQHF.

This rearrangement joins TRBV4-2 to TRBJ1-2; D is unclear. Trimming took off 0 bases at V and 4 bases at J, with 9 bases between the two ends. The CDR3 totals 14 residues. Looked up from germline, CDR1 is LGHNA and CDR2 is YNFKEQ. The CDR3 DNA follows: TGTGCCAGCAGCCAAGACAGGTTGGCCTATGGCTACACCTTC. Protein sequence: CASSQDRLAYGYTF.

This rearrangement joins TRBV2 to TRBJ2-7; the match to TRBD1 covers 7 bases. From germline, CDR1 is SNHLY and CDR2 FYNNEI. V gave up 5 bases and J gave up 2 bases; unmatched junction bases: 9. The CDR3 extends over 15 amino acids. The CDR3 here is CASSPRQGAAYEQYF. The DNA of the CDR3 is TGTGCCAGCAGTCCCCGACAGGGCGCAGCCTACGAGCAGTACTTC.

The J gene is TRBJ1-3, the V gene TRBV4-3; no definite D call. V was clipped by 0 bases and J by 4 bases, with 10 bases between them. This CDR3 region has 15 residues. Looked up from germline, CDR1 is LGHNA and CDR2 is YSLEER. The CDR3 region is CASSQEGSIGNTIYF. The DNA for the CDR3 is TGCGCCAGCAGCCAAGAAGGTAGCATAGGAAACACCATATATTTT.

The chain combines TRBV12-5 with TRBJ1-1, with a possible D match to TRBD1 (6 bases). The CDR3 loop spans 14 amino acids. Germline V gene data show CDR1 as LGHNT and CDR2 as FRNRAP. The V and J ends lost 6 bases and 3 bases respectively, with 14 bases between them. This CDR3 is CASGKTGQYTEAFF. As DNA, the CDR3 is TGTGCTAGTGGGAAGACTGGACAGTACACTGAAGCTTTCTTT.

This sequence joins TRBV27 and TRBJ1-5; weak D call: TRBD1 (5 bases). Germline V gene sequence: CDR1 MNHEY, CDR2 SMNVEV (reference sequence). The germline V and J ends were trimmed by 3 bases and 1 base, with 7 bases remaining between them. The CDR3 loop spans 14 amino acids. The CDR3 nucleotides are TGTGCCAGCAGTTTTCGGGGGAGCAATCAGCCCCAGCATTTT. Encoded protein: CASSFRGSNQPQHF.

The rearrangement links TRBV27 to TRBJ2-1; D might be TRBD1 (8 bases). Trimming took off 4 bases at V and 2 bases at J, with 12 bases between the two ends. The CDR3 contains 15 residues. Germline values: CDR1 MNHEY, CDR2 SMNVEV (reference sequence). CDR3 residues: CASSSTGGAYNEQFF. The CDR3 DNA follows: TGTGCCAGCAGTTCTACAGGGGGGGCCTACAATGAGCAGTTCTTC.

The table lists this clone with a count of one. CDR3 in DNA: TGCAGCGTTGGAGGCAGGGGGCGAGGGTTGAACACTGAAGCTTTCTTT. Translated: CSVGGRGRGLNTEAFF. The chain has TRBV29-1 and TRBJ1-1; the match to TRBD1 covers 8 bases. V was clipped by 4 bases and J by 0 bases; unmatched bases: 10. CDR1 is SQVTM and CDR2 is ANQGSEA in the germline V gene. This CDR3 spans 16 amino acids.

The J gene is TRBJ1-2, the V gene TRBV5-1; no clear D. The germline V gene has CDR1 SGHRS and CDR2 YFSETQ. Trimming pared 0 bases from V and 0 bases from J, leaving 9 bases between. The CDR3 contains 15 residues. The CDR3 here is CASSLVQSANYGYTF. DNA of the CDR3: TGCGCCAGCAGCTTGGTCCAGTCAGCTAACTATGGCTACACCTTC.

J is TRBJ2-3 and V is TRBV27; 11 bases are shared with TRBD2. The CDR3 spans 15 residues. The V segment lost 6 bases and the J segment 6 bases; nucleotides outside the gene matches: 8. The germline CDR1 and CDR2 sequences are MNHEY and SMNVEV (reference sequence). The CDR3, as DNA: TGTGCCAGCAGCCTCTGGACTAGCGGGCCCGATACGCAGTATTTT. As protein: CASSLWTSGPDTQYF.

The chain is built from TRBV7-2 and TRBJ2-2, with D tentatively TRBD2 (5 bases). The germline V gene has CDR1 SGHTA and CDR2 FQGNSA. Trimming shortened V by 10 bases and J by 5 bases, and 20 bases separated the two germline ends. This CDR3 is built from 15 residues. The CDR3: CATLVGGSGTGELFF. The DNA of the CDR3 is TGTGCCACGCTTGTAGGCGGATCGGGGACCGGGGAGCTGTTTTTT.

The chain links TRBV5-4 to TRBJ2-3; 12 bases map to TRBD2. Germline V gene data show CDR1 as SGHNT and CDR2 as YYREEE (reference sequence). CDR3 length: 16 amino acids. Trimming removed 3 bases from V and 0 bases from J; junction bases left unmatched: 2. CDR3 amino acids: CASSSGLAGSTDTQYF. In DNA, the CDR3 is TGTGCCAGCAGCTCTGGACTAGCGGGGAGCACAGATACGCAGTATTTT.

The V gene is TRBV4-1, the J gene TRBJ1-3, with 7 bases aligning to TRBD1. Per germline, CDR1 MGHRA and CDR2 YSYEKL. CDR3 length: 16 residues. The junction had 8 bases not matched to a gene; V was cut back by 4 bases and J by 2 bases. CDR3 amino acids: CASSRLQGSTGNTIYF. The CDR3 nucleotides are TGCGCCAGCAGCCGGTTACAGGGGAGCACTGGAAACACCATATATTTT.

The chain carries TRBV30 and TRBJ1-1; no reliable D call. The CDR3 is made up of 14 amino acids. Germline V gives CDR1 GTSNPN, CDR2 SVGIG (reference sequence). V was shortened by 1 base and J by 2 bases, with 11 bases between the two germline ends. Written as DNA, the CDR3 is TGTGCCTGGAGTGCCCTACAGAAAAACACTGAAGCTTTCTTT. Amino acid sequence: CAWSALQKNTEAFF.